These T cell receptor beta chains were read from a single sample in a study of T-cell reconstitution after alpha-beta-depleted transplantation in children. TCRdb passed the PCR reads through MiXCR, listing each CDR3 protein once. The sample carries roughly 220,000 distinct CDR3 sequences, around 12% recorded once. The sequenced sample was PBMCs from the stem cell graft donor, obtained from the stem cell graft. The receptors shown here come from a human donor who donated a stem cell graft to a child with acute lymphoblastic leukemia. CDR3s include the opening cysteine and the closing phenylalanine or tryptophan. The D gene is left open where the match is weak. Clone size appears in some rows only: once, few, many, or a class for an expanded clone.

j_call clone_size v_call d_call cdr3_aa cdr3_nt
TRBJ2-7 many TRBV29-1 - CSVEDRDYEQYF TGCAGCGTTGAAGATAGGGACTACGAGCAGTACTTC
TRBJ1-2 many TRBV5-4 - CASSLGSGRLGYGYTF TGTGCCAGCAGCTTGGGGAGCGGGCGACTGGGCTATGGCTACACCTTC
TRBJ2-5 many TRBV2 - CASSVKGKETQYF TGTGCCAGCAGTGTTAAGGGGAAGGAGACCCAGTACTTC
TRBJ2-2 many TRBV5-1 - CASTRDELYGELFF TGCGCCAGCACTCGTGACGAATTGTACGGGGAGCTGTTTTTT
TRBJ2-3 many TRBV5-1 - CASSLDGTRADTQYF TGCGCCAGCAGCTTGGATGGTACCCGCGCAGATACGCAGTATTTT
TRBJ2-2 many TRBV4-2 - CASAVGKVNTGELFF TGTGCCAGCGCTGTGGGGAAAGTAAACACCGGGGAGCTGTTTTTT
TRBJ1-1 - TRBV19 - CASSIGQGWGTEAFF TGTGCCAGTAGTATAGGTCAGGGATGGGGCACTGAAGCTTTCTTT
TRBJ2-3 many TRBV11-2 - CASSFARETDTQYF TGTGCCAGCAGCTTCGCCAGGGAGACAGATACGCAGTATTTT
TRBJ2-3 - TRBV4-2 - CASTPVAGTRTDTQYF TGTGCCAGCACCCCGGTGGCGGGGACTCGCACAGATACGCAGTATTTT
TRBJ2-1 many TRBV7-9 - CASVPGQFF TGTGCCAGCGTTCCTGGGCAGTTCTTC
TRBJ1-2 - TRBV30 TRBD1 CAWSRRQGWGYGYTF TGTGCCTGGTCGAGAAGACAGGGGTGGGGCTATGGCTACACCTTC
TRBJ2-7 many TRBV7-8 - CASSFIGGYEQYF TGTGCCAGCAGCTTCATAGGAGGCTACGAGCAGTACTTC
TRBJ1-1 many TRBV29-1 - CSVALPPVTEAFF TGCAGCGTTGCATTGCCCCCCGTCACTGAAGCTTTCTTT
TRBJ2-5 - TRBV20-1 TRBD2 CSAGGEGRQETQYF TGCAGTGCGGGGGGGGAGGGGCGGCAAGAGACCCAGTACTTC
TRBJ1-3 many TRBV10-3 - CATTAYSGNTIYF TGTGCCACTACAGCCTACTCTGGAAACACCATATATTTT
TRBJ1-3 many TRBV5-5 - CASSLGGGSGNTIYF TGTGCCAGCAGCTTAGGCGGGGGCTCTGGAAACACCATATATTTT
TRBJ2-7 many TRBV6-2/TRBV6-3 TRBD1 CASSYDRELYEQYF TGTGCCAGCAGTTACGACAGGGAACTCTACGAGCAGTACTTC
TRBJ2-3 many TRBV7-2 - CASSLWDTDTQYF TGTGCCAGCAGCTTATGGGATACAGATACGCAGTATTTT
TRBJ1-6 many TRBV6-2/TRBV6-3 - CASNDGYSPLHF TGTGCCAGCAACGACGGATATTCACCCCTCCACTTT
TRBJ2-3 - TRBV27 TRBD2 CASSSPRGGEEADTQYF TGTGCCAGCAGTTCCCCTCGGGGGGGGGAAGAAGCAGATACGCAGTATTTT
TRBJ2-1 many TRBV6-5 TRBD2 CASSYSSRLAGYNEQFF TGTGCCAGCAGTTACTCGAGCCGACTAGCGGGTTACAATGAGCAGTTCTTC
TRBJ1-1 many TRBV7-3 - CASSSGRGTEAFF TGTGCCAGCAGCTCCGGAAGGGGCACTGAAGCTTTCTTT
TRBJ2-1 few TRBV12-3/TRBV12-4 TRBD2 CASSLFSGGLDEQFF TGTGCCAGCAGTTTGTTCTCGGGGGGGCTCGATGAGCAGTTCTTC
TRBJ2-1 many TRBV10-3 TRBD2 CAISELAGGEQFF TGTGCCATCAGTGAACTAGCGGGAGGGGAGCAGTTCTTC
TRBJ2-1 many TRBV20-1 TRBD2 CSSLGLAGDEFF TGCAGTTCGCTGGGTCTAGCGGGGGACGAGTTCTTC
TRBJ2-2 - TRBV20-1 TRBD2 CSARGAGGPNTGELFF TGCAGTGCTAGAGGGGCGGGGGGCCCGAACACCGGGGAGCTGTTTTTT
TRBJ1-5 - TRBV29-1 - CSVGTGELQPQHF TGCAGCGTGGGGACTGGGGAACTTCAGCCCCAGCATTTT
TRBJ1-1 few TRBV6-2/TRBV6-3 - CASSSVPGYTEAFF TGTGCCAGCAGTAGCGTTCCAGGGTACACTGAAGCTTTCTTT
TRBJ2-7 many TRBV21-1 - CASSPAGRMKNYYEQYF TGTGCCAGCAGTCCCGCGGGGAGAATGAAAAATTACTACGAGCAGTACTTC
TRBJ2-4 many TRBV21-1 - CASSTPVKWEPLAKNIQYF TGTGCCAGCAGCACCCCAGTAAAGTGGGAGCCTCTAGCCAAAAACATTCAGTACTTC
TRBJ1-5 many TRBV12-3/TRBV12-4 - CASSLVSGGNQPQHF TGTGCCAGCAGTTTAGTTTCAGGTGGCAATCAGCCCCAGCATTTT
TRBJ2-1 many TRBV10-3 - CAISGAGSANEQFF TGTGCCATCAGTGGGGCAGGGTCTGCCAATGAGCAGTTCTTC
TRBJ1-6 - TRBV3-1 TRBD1 CASSQADLPPGQGVIRNSPLHF TGTGCCAGCAGCCAAGCCGATCTTCCCCCGGGACAGGGGGTGATTCGTAATTCACCCCTCCACTTT
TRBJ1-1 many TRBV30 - CAWSVRGDTEAFF TGTGCCTGGAGTGTCAGAGGGGACACTGAAGCTTTCTTT
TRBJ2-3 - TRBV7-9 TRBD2 CASSPSGGGDTQYF TGTGCCAGCAGCCCGAGCGGGGGCGGAGATACGCAGTATTTT
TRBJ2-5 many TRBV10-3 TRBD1 CAIRGTGQETQYF TGTGCCATCAGGGGGACAGGGCAAGAGACCCAGTACTTC
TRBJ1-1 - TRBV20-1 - CSAQRTGAGAFF TGCAGTGCTCAACGTACGGGGGCCGGAGCTTTCTTT
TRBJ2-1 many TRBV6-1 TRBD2 CASSEGLAGYNEQFF TGTGCCAGCAGTGAAGGACTAGCGGGGTACAATGAGCAGTTCTTC
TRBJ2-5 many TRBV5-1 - CASSPLPDQETQYF TGCGCCAGCAGCCCCCTCCCGGATCAAGAGACCCAGTACTTC
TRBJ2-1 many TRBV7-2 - CASSSRGSSGDEQFF TGTGCCAGCAGCTCGCGAGGGAGTAGTGGCGATGAGCAGTTCTTC
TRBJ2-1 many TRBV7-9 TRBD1 CASRTGGWNEQFF TGTGCCAGCAGAACAGGGGGGTGGAATGAGCAGTTCTTC
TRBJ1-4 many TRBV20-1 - CSASLWGPVLEGEKLFF TGCAGTGCTTCACTGTGGGGGCCGGTATTGGAAGGTGAAAAACTGTTTTTT
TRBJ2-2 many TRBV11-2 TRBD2 CASSLVGSSGDNTGELFF TGTGCCAGCAGCTTAGTCGGTTCTAGCGGGGATAACACCGGGGAGCTGTTTTTT
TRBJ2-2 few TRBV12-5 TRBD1 CASGTGDTGELFF TGTGCTAGTGGGACAGGGGACACCGGGGAGCTGTTTTTT
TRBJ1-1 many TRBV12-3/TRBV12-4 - CATRVTEAFF TGTGCCACCAGGGTCACTGAAGCTTTCTTT
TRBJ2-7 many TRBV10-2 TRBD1 CASSGPGQVYEQYF TGCGCCAGCAGTGGGCCGGGACAGGTCTACGAGCAGTACTTC
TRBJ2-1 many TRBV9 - CASSVGSGRVNEQFF TGTGCCAGCAGCGTAGGCTCAGGGAGAGTTAATGAGCAGTTCTTC
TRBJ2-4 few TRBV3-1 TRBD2 CASSQGGGLGLCLIQYF TGTGCCAGCAGCCAAGGAGGCGGACTAGGTCTATGTCTCATTCAGTACTTC
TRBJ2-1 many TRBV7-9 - CASSSGITGGPDNEQFF TGTGCCAGCAGTTCGGGAATTACCGGGGGACCGGACAATGAGCAGTTCTTC
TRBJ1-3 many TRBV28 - CASKGIGVSGNTIYF TGTGCCAGCAAGGGGATCGGCGTCTCTGGAAACACCATATATTTT
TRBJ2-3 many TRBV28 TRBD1 CASSFGQVRDTQYF TGTGCCAGCAGTTTCGGACAGGTTCGGGATACGCAGTATTTT
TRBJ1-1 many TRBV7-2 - CASSLTVLATEAFF TGTGCCAGCAGCTTAACGGTATTGGCCACTGAAGCTTTCTTT
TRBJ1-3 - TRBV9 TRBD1 CASSSFRDRRNTIYF TGTGCCAGCAGCTCCTTCCGGGACAGGAGAAACACCATATATTTT
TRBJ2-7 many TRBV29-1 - CSVGGTRSYEQYF TGCAGCGTTGGGGGCACACGGTCCTACGAGCAGTACTTC